A selection of T cell receptor beta chains follows, all from one sample in a study of radiotherapy plus CTLA-4 blockade in lung cancer. This table comes from immunoSEQ multiplex PCR, and its TCRdb copy is limited to in-frame clones, with some not included. Here the sample spans around 59,000 clones, less than 75% being singletons. The input for sequencing was peripheral blood, taken from a patient treated with radiotherapy plus ipilimumab. These receptors were obtained from a human donor with non-small cell lung cancer whose response to radiotherapy plus ipilimumab could not be evaluated. Each CDR3 is given with its conserved first and last residue. A D gene is named only where the DNA matches it firmly. Some rows mark clone size as missing; the rest say once, few, many or name a class of expanded clone.

- | TRBJ1-2 | TRBD1 | TRBV5-1 | CASSLNGGQTDYTF | TGCGCCAGCAGCTTGAACGGGGGACAGACCGACTACACCTTC
- | TRBJ2-5 | - | TRBV5-1 | CASSFVSGPETQYF | TGCGCCAGCAGCTTTGTCTCAGGTCCAGAGACCCAGTACTTC
- | TRBJ1-5 | TRBD1 | TRBV28 | CASRVQGNQPQHF | TGTGCCAGCAGAGTACAGGGGAATCAGCCCCAGCATTTT
once | TRBJ1-4 | - | TRBV11-1 | CASSSLRSTNEKLFF | TGTGCCAGCAGCTCCCTCAGGTCAACTAATGAAAAACTGTTTTTT
- | TRBJ2-7 | - | TRBV5-1 | CASGAGQEGHEQYF | TGCGCCAGCGGGGCGGGGCAGGAGGGCCACGAGCAGTACTTC
- | TRBJ1-6 | - | TRBV30 | CAWSVPLGGNSPLHF | TGTGCCTGGAGTGTACCCCTCGGGGGGAATTCACCCCTCCACTTT
- | TRBJ2-7 | - | TRBV15 | CATSRDRILGEQYF | TGTGCCACCAGCAGAGATCGCATTCTCGGGGAGCAGTACTTC
- | TRBJ2-7 | - | TRBV5-1 | CASSLSLESYEQYF | TGCGCCAGCAGCTTGTCACTAGAGTCCTACGAGCAGTACTTC
- | TRBJ2-7 | - | TRBV19 | CASSIVTRSSYEQYF | TGTGCCAGTAGTATAGTTACCCGGAGCTCCTACGAGCAGTACTTC
- | TRBJ2-7 | - | TRBV6-5 | CASLGQSYEQYF | TGTGCCAGCTTAGGACAGTCCTACGAGCAGTACTTC
- | TRBJ1-1 | - | TRBV11-3 | CASSWEGGEGTEAFF | TGTGCCAGCAGCTGGGAGGGCGGGGAAGGAACTGAAGCTTTCTTT
- | TRBJ1-2 | - | TRBV7-6 | CASSAAQGGEGYTF | TGTGCCAGCAGCGCCGCCCAGGGAGGAGAAGGCTACACCTTC
- | TRBJ2-4 | - | TRBV4-1 | CASSQTHLAKNIQYF | TGCGCCAGCAGCCAGACTCACCTAGCCAAAAACATTCAGTACTTC
- | TRBJ2-7 | TRBD1 | TRBV6-5 | CASSYSRTGLLNEQYF | TGTGCCAGCAGTTATAGTCGGACAGGCCTTCTGAACGAGCAGTACTTC
few | TRBJ2-7 | TRBD1 | TRBV4-3 | CASSQDDWTGSYEQYF | TGCGCCAGCAGCCAAGATGACTGGACAGGGTCCTACGAGCAGTACTTC
- | TRBJ1-2 | - | TRBV19 | CASSWESYGYTF | TGCGCCAGTAGTTGGGAGAGTTATGGCTACACCTTC
- | TRBJ2-1 | - | TRBV11-3 | CASSLDKQWPTYNEQFF | TGTGCCAGCAGCTTAGATAAACAGTGGCCGACCTACAATGAGCAGTTCTTC
few | TRBJ2-3 | - | TRBV29-1 | CSVEGAGSPDTQYF | TGCAGCGTTGAGGGGGCGGGTTCTCCAGATACGCAGTATTTT
few | TRBJ1-1 | - | TRBV6-1 | CASYRDTDNTEAFF | TGTGCCAGCTACAGGGACACGGACAACACTGAAGCTTTCTTT
once | TRBJ2-5 | - | TRBV30 | CAWSLGPREDQETQYF | TGTGCCTGGAGTCTGGGCCCCAGGGAGGACCAAGAGACCCAGTACTTC
- | TRBJ2-3 | - | TRBV10-2 | CASRDWTRTDTQYF | TGCGCCAGCAGGGACTGGACTCGCACAGATACGCAGTATTTT
few | TRBJ2-5 | - | TRBV18 | CASSPPGQQETQYF | TGTGCCAGCTCACCACCGGGACAACAAGAGACCCAGTACTTC
- | TRBJ2-1 | TRBD1 | TRBV6-1 | CASRMDRVPYNEQFF | TGTGCCAGCAGAATGGACAGGGTACCCTACAATGAGCAGTTCTTC
- | TRBJ2-7 | TRBD2 | TRBV7-2 | CASSLGLSGIRSYEQYF | TGTGCCAGCAGCTTAGGGCTTAGCGGGATCCGCTCCTACGAGCAGTACTTC
- | TRBJ1-2 | - | TRBV27 | CASSAGLIYGYTF | TGTGCCAGCAGTGCGGGACTGATCTATGGCTACACCTTC
- | TRBJ1-5 | - | TRBV2 | CASIRDINQPQHF | TGTGCCAGCATACGGGACATCAATCAGCCCCAGCATTTT
- | TRBJ1-2 | TRBD1 | TRBV11-3 | CASSAAGTGALYGYTF | TGTGCCAGCAGCGCGGCCGGGACAGGGGCTCTCTATGGCTACACCTTC
- | TRBJ1-1 | - | TRBV27 | CASSNNPMNTEAFF | TGTGCCAGCAGTAACAACCCAATGAACACTGAAGCTTTCTTT
- | TRBJ2-2 | TRBD1 | TRBV7-2 | CASSLRSVGTGYTGELFF | TGTGCCAGCAGCTTAAGATCGGTCGGGACAGGGTACACCGGGGAGCTGTTTTTT
- | TRBJ1-1 | - | TRBV4-2 | CASSRTTGNTEAFF | TGTGCCAGCAGCCGAACTACAGGGAACACTGAAGCTTTCTTT
- | TRBJ1-2 | - | TRBV28 | CASSSDSLGYTF | TGTGCCAGCAGTTCGGACAGTTTGGGCTACACCTTC
- | TRBJ2-1 | TRBD2 | TRBV11-2 | CASSPRTSGGLGTYNEQFF | TGTGCCAGCAGCCCTAGGACTAGCGGGGGGCTGGGGACCTACAATGAGCAGTTCTTC
- | TRBJ1-6 | TRBD1 | TRBV5-1 | CASSLTGQGTTSPLHF | TGCGCCAGCAGCTTAACGGGACAGGGCACGACCTCACCCCTCCACTTT
- | TRBJ2-7 | TRBD2 | TRBV11-3 | CASSFTGGPYEQYF | TGTGCCAGCAGCTTTACGGGAGGGCCGTACGAGCAGTACTTC
- | TRBJ1-2 | TRBD1 | TRBV18 | CASSIGTGPGPNYGYTF | TGTGCCAGCTCAATCGGGACAGGCCCGGGACCTAACTATGGCTACACCTTC
many | TRBJ1-4 | - | TRBV20-1 | CSANANGKLFF | TGCAGTGCTAATGCGAACGGAAAACTGTTTTTT
- | TRBJ1-2 | TRBD1 | TRBV5-1 | CASSLDRANYGYTF | TGCGCCAGCAGCCTGGACAGGGCTAACTATGGCTACACCTTC
- | TRBJ1-1 | TRBD1 | TRBV2 | CASTGTANTEAFF | TGTGCCAGCACCGGGACAGCCAACACTGAAGCTTTCTTT
- | TRBJ1-2 | TRBD1 | TRBV11-2 | CASSLDRTFTGGAPGYGYTF | TGTGCCAGCAGCTTAGATAGAACGTTTACAGGGGGCGCCCCGGGCTATGGCTACACCTTC
- | TRBJ2-7 | - | TRBV21-1 | CASSKFYYGVYEQYF | TGTGCCAGCAGCAAGTTCTACTACGGGGTCTACGAGCAGTACTTC
- | TRBJ2-7 | TRBD1 | TRBV29-1 | CSVEELGRGTYEQYF | TGCAGCGTTGAAGAACTGGGCAGGGGGACGTACGAGCAGTACTTC
once | TRBJ1-4 | TRBD1 | TRBV28 | CASSQETGGHEKLFF | TGTGCCAGCAGTCAAGAGACAGGGGGCCATGAAAAACTGTTTTTT
few | TRBJ2-1 | TRBD2 | TRBV9 | CASSFGWTSGGYNEQFF | TGTGCCAGCAGTTTTGGCTGGACTAGCGGGGGCTACAATGAGCAGTTCTTC
- | TRBJ2-3 | - | TRBV7-6 | CASSLTSSSADTQYF | TGTGCCAGCAGCCTAACGTCCTCATCCGCGGATACGCAGTATTTT
- | TRBJ1-1 | - | TRBV2 | CASSVGGQTEAFF | TGTGCCAGCAGTGTGGGGGGGCAGACTGAAGCTTTCTTT
- | TRBJ2-5 | TRBD1 | TRBV30 | CASNHGQGKETQYF | TGTGCCTCGAACCACGGACAGGGGAAAGAGACCCAGTACTTC
- | TRBJ1-3 | - | TRBV5-4 | CASSFVGAQSSGNTIYF | TGTGCCAGCAGCTTTGTAGGGGCGCAGAGCTCTGGAAACACCATATATTTT
- | TRBJ1-1 | - | TRBV5-1 | CASSLPGMNTEAFF | TGCGCCAGCAGCTTGCCAGGTATGAACACTGAAGCTTTCTTT
- | TRBJ2-3 | - | TRBV18 | CASSPTSLTSTDTQYF | TGTGCCAGCTCACCAACTAGTCTGACTAGCACAGATACGCAGTATTTT
- | TRBJ1-1 | TRBD1 | TRBV29-1 | CSVDRDRAEAFF | TGCAGCGTTGACCGGGACAGGGCTGAAGCTTTCTTT
- | TRBJ1-2 | - | TRBV9 | CASSAVRGAFNYGYTF | TGTGCCAGCAGCGCTGTCAGGGGCGCGTTTAACTATGGCTACACCTTC
once | TRBJ2-1 | - | TRBV5-1 | CASSYRESYNEQFF | TGCGCCAGCAGCTACAGGGAGTCCTACAATGAGCAGTTCTTC
once | TRBJ1-4 | - | TRBV23-1 | CASSQSSNEKLFF | TGCGCCAGCAGTCAATCGAGTAATGAAAAACTGTTTTTT
- | TRBJ2-7 | TRBD1 | TRBV11-3 | CASSLYRDRAFDEQYF | TGTGCCAGCAGCTTATACCGGGACAGGGCCTTCGACGAGCAGTACTTC
- | TRBJ2-3 | - | TRBV5-5 | CASSLVLRVPDTQYF | TGTGCCAGCAGCTTGGTTCTCAGGGTCCCAGATACGCAGTATTTT